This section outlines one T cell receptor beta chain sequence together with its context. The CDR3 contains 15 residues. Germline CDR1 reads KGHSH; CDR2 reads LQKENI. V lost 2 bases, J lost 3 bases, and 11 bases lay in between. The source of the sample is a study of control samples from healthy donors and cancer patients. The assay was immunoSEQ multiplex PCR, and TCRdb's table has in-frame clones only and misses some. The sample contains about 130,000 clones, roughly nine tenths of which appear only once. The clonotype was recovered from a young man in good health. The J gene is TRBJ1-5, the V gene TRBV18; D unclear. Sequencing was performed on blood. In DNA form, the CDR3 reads TGTGCCAGCTCACCAACGAGAGGAAACAATCAGCCCCAGCATTTT. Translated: CASSPTRGNNQPQHF.